This TCR beta chain comes out of a study of cytomegalovirus exposure and HLA in healthy donors. Whole-study findings and limits: Immune exposure was documented only through CMV serostatus. Common viral pathogens were later found to be apparently linked to several of the most significant clusters. An analysis that was carried out later associated 16,951 TCR beta sequences with HLA alleles at 0.05 false discovery rate.

Likely unrecorded immune exposures existed in these nominally healthy donors. As to this clone: Its antigen remains unknown.

Germline assignment: CDR1 MNHEY and CDR2 SMNVEV (reference sequence). This CDR3 spans 13 amino acids. Trimming at V came to 9 bases and at J to 0 bases, leaving 5 bases not matched to a gene. In the PCR, 60 Vbeta and 13 Jbeta primers were used. Measured with immunoSEQ multiplex PCR; TCRdb has only the in-frame clones, and not every one. The table records around 160,000 clones, around 85% of them present only once. The specimen was PBMCs. The receptor comes from a human donor in good health. The chain carries TRBV27 and TRBJ2-7, with 7 nucleotides matching TRBD2. CDR3 sequence (DNA): TGTGCCAGTGCGCGCGGGGGCTCCTACGAGCAGTACTTC. Translation gives CASARGGSYEQYF.